Below are 4 T cell receptor beta chains sequenced from a single sample in a study of OX40 agonist ivuxolimab in advanced cancers. Using immunoSEQ multiplex PCR, the repertoire was profiled, and TCRdb retains in-frame clones only, with some absent. The sample includes approximately 94,000 clones, around 91% of them seen just once. The sample was CD4+ or CD8+ T cells sorted from blood, taken in a trial of the OX40 agonist ivuxolimab. The receptor set was obtained from an adult with an advanced solid tumor such as melanoma, head and neck, liver or kidney cancer.

The chain is built from TRBV7-2 and TRBJ2-1; D gene unclear. The V gene's germline CDR1 is SGHTA and CDR2 FQGNSA. The CDR3 length is 14 residues. Trimming removed 5 bases from V and 0 bases from J, with 8 bases in between. CDR3: CASSQVSSYNEQFF. The CDR3 DNA reads TGTGCCAGCAGCCAGGTTAGCTCCTACAATGAGCAGTTCTTC.

The chain recombines TRBV9 with TRBJ2-6; D perhaps matches TRBD2 (5 bases). V lost 1 base to trimming and J lost 0 bases, with 11 bases between them. Germline CDR1 reads SGDLS; CDR2 reads YYNGEE. CDR3 length: 17 amino acids. The CDR3 protein is CASSVRGQNSGANVLTF. In nucleotides, the CDR3 is TGTGCCAGCAGCGTACGGGGTCAGAACTCTGGGGCCAACGTCCTGACTTTC.

The CDR3 nucleotides read TGTGCCAGCAGCTTAGTAGGGGGAAACACTGAAGCTTTCTTT. Encoded protein: CASSLVGGNTEAFF. The chain joins TRBV11-1 to TRBJ1-1, with D maybe TRBD1 (6 bases). The germline CDR1 and CDR2 sequences are SGHAT and FQDESV (reference sequence). Between the trimmed V and J ends, which lost 1 base and 2 bases, there was a span of 8 bases. The CDR3 sequence is 14 residues long.

V is TRBV4-3 and J is TRBJ2-1; D call uncertain. This CDR3 spans 18 amino acids. Germline CDR1 reads LGHNA; CDR2 reads YSLEER. V lost 0 bases to trimming and J lost 2 bases, with 17 bases between them. For the CDR3, the DNA is TGCGCCAGCAGCCAAGAGAGATACCCGCCCCCCGCCTACAATGAGCAGTTCTTC. Amino acids: CASSQERYPPPAYNEQFF.